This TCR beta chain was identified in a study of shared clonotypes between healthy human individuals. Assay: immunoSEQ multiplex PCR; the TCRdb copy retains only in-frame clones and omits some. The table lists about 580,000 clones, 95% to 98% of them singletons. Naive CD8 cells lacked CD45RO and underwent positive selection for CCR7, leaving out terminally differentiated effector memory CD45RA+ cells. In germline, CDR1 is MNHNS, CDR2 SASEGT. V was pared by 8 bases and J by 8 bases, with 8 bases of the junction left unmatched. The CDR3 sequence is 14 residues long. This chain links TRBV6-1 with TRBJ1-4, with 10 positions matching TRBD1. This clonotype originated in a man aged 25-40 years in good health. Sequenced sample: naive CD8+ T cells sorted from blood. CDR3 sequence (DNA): TGTGCCAGCTTAGGGACAGGGGTTCGCGAAAAACTGTTTTTT. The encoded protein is CASLGTGVREKLFF.